The source of this T cell receptor beta chain is a study of immune evolution from preneoplasia to lung adenocarcinoma. Worth noting for this clone: Its specificity is not known.

Study findings and constraints: Later-stage lesions seemingly showed higher T cell density and diversity than normal lung. Normal lung had the highest top T cell clone frequencies.

The data were produced by immunoSEQ multiplex PCR, yet TCRdb's version contains in-frame clones alone and is incomplete. Here the sample spans 25,000 to 30,000 clones, about three quarters being singletons. The length of the CDR3 is 14 residues. The V gene's germline CDR1 is MRHNA and CDR2 SNTAGT. The V gene end was trimmed by 6 bases and the J gene end by 8 bases; junction bases not matched to a gene: 7. The rearrangement links TRBV6-4 to TRBJ2-1; TRBD1 matches 10 bases. The receptor was isolated from a person aged 55 to 75 with invasive lung adenocarcinoma. Some clones in this sample may be carry-over from other donors' samples. Specimen: FFPE invasive lung adenocarcinoma tissue. In nucleotides, the CDR3 is TGTGCCAGCAGCTCCGGGACAGGGGCATATGAGCAGTTCTTC. Its protein is CASSSGTGAYEQFF.